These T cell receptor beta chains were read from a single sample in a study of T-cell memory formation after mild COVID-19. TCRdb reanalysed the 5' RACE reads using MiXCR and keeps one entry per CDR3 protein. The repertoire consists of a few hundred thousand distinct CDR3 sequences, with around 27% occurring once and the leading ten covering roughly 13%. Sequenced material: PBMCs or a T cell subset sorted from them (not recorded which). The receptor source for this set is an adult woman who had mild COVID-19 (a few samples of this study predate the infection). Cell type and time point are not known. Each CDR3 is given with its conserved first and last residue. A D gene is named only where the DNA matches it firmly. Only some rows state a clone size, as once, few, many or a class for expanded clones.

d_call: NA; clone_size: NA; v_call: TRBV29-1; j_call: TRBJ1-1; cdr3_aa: CSVGLLNTEAFF; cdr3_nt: TGCAGCGTTGGACTCCTGAACACTGAAGCTTTCTTT
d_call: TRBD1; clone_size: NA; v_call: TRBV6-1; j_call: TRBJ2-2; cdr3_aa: CASSEMPGQGATELFF; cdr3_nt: TGTGCCAGCAGTGAAATGCCCGGACAGGGGGCGACGGAGCTGTTTTTT
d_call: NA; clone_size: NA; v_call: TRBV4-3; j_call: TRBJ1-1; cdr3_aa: CASSQGPENTEAFF; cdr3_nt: TGCGCCAGCAGCCAAGGCCCGGAGAACACTGAAGCTTTCTTT
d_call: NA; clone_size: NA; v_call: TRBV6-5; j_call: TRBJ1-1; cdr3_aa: CASSSTTAMNTEAFF; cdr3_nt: TGTGCCAGCAGTTCAACGACAGCTATGAACACTGAAGCTTTCTTT
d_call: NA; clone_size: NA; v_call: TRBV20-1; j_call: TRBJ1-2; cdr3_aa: CSARDLRGRFYGYTF; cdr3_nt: TGCAGTGCTAGAGATCTTAGGGGCCGGTTTTATGGCTACACCTTC
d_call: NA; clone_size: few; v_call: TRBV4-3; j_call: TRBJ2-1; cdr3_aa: CASSQDPGGVRNEQFF; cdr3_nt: TGCGCCAGCAGCCAAGATCCCGGGGGAGTAAGAAATGAGCAGTTCTTC
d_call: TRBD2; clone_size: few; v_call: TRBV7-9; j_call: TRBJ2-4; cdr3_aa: CASSPLGFSGVGYF; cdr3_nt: TGTGCCAGCAGCCCTCTTGGGTTTAGCGGGGTCGGGTACTTC
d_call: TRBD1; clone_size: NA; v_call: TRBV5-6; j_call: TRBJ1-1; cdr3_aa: CASSWVTGMAEAFF; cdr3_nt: TGTGCCAGCAGCTGGGTGACAGGGATGGCTGAAGCTTTCTTT
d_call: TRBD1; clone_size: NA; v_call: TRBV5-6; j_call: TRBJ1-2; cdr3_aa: CASSLGQGAYYGYTF; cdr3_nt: TGTGCCAGCAGCTTAGGACAGGGGGCGTACTATGGCTACACCTTC
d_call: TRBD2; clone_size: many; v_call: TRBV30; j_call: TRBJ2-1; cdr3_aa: CAWRGQRGGLFNEQFF; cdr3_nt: TGTGCCTGGAGGGGTCAGCGGGGGGGCCTGTTCAATGAGCAGTTCTTC
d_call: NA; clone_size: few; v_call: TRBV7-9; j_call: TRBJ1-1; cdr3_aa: CASSLGNEAFF; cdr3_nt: TGTGCCAGCAGCTTAGGGAATGAAGCTTTCTTT
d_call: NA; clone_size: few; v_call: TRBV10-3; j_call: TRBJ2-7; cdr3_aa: CAISDPDSSYEQYF; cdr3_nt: TGTGCCATCAGTGACCCCGACAGTTCCTACGAGCAGTACTTC
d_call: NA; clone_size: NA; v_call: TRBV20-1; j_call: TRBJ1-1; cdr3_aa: CSARDPAVRTEAFF; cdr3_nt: TGCAGTGCTAGAGATCCCGCGGTCCGGACTGAAGCTTTCTTT
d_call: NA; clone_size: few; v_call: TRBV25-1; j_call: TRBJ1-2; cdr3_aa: CASMQGFGYTF; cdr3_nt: TGTGCCAGCATGCAGGGGTTTGGCTACACCTTC
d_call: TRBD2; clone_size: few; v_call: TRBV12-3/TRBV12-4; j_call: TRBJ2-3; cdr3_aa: CASSLTGRGNTQYF; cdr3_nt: TGTGCCAGCAGTTTAACCGGGAGGGGGAATACGCAGTATTTT
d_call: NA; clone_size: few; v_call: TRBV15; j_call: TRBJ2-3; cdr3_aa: CAAKDFLGDTQYF; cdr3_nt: TGTGCCGCCAAGGACTTCCTCGGCGATACGCAGTATTTT
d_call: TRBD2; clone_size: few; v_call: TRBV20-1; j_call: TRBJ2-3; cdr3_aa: CSARDRSASGPPDTQYF; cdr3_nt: TGCAGTGCTAGAGATAGGTCGGCTAGCGGGCCACCAGATACGCAGTATTTT
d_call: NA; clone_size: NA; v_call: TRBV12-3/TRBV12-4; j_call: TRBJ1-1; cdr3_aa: CASTVDRLKAEAFF; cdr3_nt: TGTGCCAGCACTGTCGACCGGTTGAAGGCTGAAGCTTTCTTT
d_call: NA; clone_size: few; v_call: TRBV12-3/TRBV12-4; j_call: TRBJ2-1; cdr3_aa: CASSPYRGGNEQFF; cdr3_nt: TGTGCCAGCAGTCCGTACCGGGGCGGCAATGAGCAGTTCTTC
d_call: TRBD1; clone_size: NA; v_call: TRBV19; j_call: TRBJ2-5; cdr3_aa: CASSIGTVSKETQYF; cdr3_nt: TGTGCCAGTAGTATCGGGACAGTAAGTAAGGAGACCCAGTACTTC
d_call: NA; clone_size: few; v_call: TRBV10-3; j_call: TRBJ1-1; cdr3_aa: CAISPWAGYSPMNTEAFF; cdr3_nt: TGTGCCATCAGTCCTTGGGCCGGATACAGCCCAATGAACACTGAAGCTTTCTTT
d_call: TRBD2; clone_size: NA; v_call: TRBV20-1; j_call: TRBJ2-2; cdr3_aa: CSARASGAGELFF; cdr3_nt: TGCAGTGCTAGAGCTAGCGGGGCCGGGGAGCTGTTTTTT
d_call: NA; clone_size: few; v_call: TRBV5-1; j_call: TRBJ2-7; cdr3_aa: CASSPDSQLYEQYF; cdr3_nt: TGCGCCAGCAGCCCGGACAGCCAATTGTACGAGCAGTACTTC
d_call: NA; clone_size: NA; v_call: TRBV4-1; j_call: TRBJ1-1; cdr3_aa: CASSQVPGSEAFF; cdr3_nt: TGCGCCAGCAGCCAAGTCCCGGGTTCTGAAGCTTTCTTT
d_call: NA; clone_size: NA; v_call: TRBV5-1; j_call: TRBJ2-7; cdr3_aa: CASSLDAGTYEQYF; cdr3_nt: TGCGCCAGCAGCTTGGACGCAGGGACCTACGAGCAGTACTTC
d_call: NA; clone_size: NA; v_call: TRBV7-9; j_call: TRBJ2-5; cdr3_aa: CASSLALGTNYQETQYF; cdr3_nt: TGTGCCAGCAGCTTAGCGCTAGGGACAAATTACCAAGAGACCCAGTACTTC
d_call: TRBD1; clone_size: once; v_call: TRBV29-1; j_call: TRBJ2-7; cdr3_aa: CSVGQDRISYEQYF; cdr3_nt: TGCAGCGTTGGGCAGGACAGGATTTCCTACGAGCAGTACTTC
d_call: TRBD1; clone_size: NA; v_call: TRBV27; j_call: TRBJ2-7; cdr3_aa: CASSLQGTGDFSYEQYF; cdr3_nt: TGTGCCAGCAGTTTACAAGGGACAGGAGACTTTTCCTACGAGCAGTACTTC
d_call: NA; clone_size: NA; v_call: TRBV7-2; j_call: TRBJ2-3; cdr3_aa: CASSLAVARTDTQYF; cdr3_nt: TGTGCCAGCAGCTTAGCCGTAGCACGCACAGATACGCAGTATTTT
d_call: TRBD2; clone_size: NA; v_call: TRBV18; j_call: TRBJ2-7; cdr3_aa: CASSVAGGYDQYF; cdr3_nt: TGTGCCAGCTCCGTAGCGGGGGGCTACGATCAGTACTTC
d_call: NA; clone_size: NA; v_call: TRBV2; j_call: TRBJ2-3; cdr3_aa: CASSAGFQGSTDTQYF; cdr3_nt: TGTGCCAGCAGTGCGGGGTTCCAGGGCAGCACAGATACGCAGTATTTT
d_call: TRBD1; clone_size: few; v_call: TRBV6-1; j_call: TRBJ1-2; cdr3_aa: CASSERTGKGYTF; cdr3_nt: TGTGCCAGCAGTGAGCGGACAGGGAAGGGCTACACCTTC
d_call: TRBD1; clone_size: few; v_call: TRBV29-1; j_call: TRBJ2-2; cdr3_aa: CSARQGAGELFF; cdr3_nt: TGCAGCGCAAGACAGGGGGCCGGGGAGCTGTTTTTT
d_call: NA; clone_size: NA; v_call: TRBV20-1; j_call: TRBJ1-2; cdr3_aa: CSATGGWDGYTF; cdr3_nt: TGCAGTGCCACCGGGGGCTGGGACGGCTACACCTTC
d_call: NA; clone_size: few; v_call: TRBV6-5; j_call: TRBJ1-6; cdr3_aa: CASSYLRASGDSPLHF; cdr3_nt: TGTGCCAGCAGTTACTTGCGGGCATCAGGTGATTCACCCCTCCACTTT
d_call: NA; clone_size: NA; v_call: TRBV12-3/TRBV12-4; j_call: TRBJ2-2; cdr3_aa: CASSRTETGELFF; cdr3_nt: TGTGCCAGCAGCCGGACAGAGACCGGGGAGCTGTTTTTT
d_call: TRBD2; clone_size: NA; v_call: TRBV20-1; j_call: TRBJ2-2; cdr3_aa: CSARGTSGGLNTGELFF; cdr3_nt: TGCAGTGCTAGAGGGACTAGCGGGGGCTTAAACACCGGGGAGCTGTTTTTT
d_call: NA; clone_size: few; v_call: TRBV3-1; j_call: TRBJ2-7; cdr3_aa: CASSPSGEPYEQYF; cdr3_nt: TGTGCCAGCAGCCCGTCGGGGGAGCCCTACGAGCAGTACTTC
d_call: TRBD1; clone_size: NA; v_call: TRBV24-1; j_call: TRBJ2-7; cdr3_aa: CATSAHRGEQYF; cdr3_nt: TGTGCCACCAGTGCCCACAGGGGCGAGCAGTACTTC
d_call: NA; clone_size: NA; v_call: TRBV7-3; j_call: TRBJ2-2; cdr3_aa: CASSLDLWTGELFF; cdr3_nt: TGTGCCAGCAGCTTAGATCTCTGGACCGGGGAGCTGTTTTTT
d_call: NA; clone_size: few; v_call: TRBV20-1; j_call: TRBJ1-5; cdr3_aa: CSARVVDSNQPQHF; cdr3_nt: TGCAGTGCTAGAGTTGTGGACAGCAATCAGCCCCAGCATTTT
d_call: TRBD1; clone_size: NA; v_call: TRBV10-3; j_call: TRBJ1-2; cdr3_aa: CAISVDRDYYGYTF; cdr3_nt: TGTGCCATCAGTGTGGACAGGGACTACTATGGCTACACCTTC
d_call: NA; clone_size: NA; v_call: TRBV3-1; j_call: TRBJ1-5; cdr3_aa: CASSQDPSTGNQPQHF; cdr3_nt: TGTGCCAGCAGCCAAGATCCTAGCACGGGCAATCAGCCCCAGCATTTT
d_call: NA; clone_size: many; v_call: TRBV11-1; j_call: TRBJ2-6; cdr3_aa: CASSTSDSSSGANVLTF; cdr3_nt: TGTGCCAGCAGCACGTCGGACAGTTCTTCTGGGGCCAACGTCCTGACTTTC
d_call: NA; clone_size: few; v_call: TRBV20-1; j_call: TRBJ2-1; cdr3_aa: CSASEWTGVGNEQFF; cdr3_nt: TGCAGTGCTTCGGAATGGACGGGAGTGGGGAATGAGCAGTTCTTC
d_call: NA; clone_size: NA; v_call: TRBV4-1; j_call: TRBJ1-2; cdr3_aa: CASSQEGTTYGYTF; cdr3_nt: TGCGCCAGCAGCCAAGAAGGGACAACCTATGGCTACACCTTC
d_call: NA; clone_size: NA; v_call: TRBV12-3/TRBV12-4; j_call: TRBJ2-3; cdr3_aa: CAIVGGHTDTQYF; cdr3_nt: TGTGCCATAGTCGGGGGGCACACAGATACGCAGTATTTT
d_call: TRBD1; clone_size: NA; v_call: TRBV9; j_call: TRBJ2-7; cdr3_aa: CASSAHDGQVAQLYF; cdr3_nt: TGTGCCAGCAGCGCCCATGATGGACAGGTAGCCCAACTGTACTTC
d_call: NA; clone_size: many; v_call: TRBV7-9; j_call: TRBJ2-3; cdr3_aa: CASSSVAGTDTQYF; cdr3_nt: TGTGCCAGCAGCTCGGTAGCGGGCACAGATACGCAGTATTTT
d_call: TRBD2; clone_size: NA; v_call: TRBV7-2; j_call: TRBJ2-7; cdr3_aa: CASSARLAGRTYEQYF; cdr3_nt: TGTGCCAGCAGCGCCAGACTAGCGGGAAGGACCTACGAGCAGTACTTC
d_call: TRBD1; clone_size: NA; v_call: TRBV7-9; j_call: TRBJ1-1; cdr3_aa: CASSLTGEDTEAFF; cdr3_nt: TGTGCCAGCAGCCTGACAGGGGAGGACACTGAAGCTTTCTTT